This T cell receptor (beta chain) was obtained from a study of control samples from healthy donors and cancer patients. Measured with immunoSEQ multiplex PCR; TCRdb has only the in-frame clones, and not every one. The repertoire includes about 220,000 clones, 85% to 95% of them detected once, and roughly 1.6% sits in the top ten. The CDR3 totals 15 residues. Germline V CDR1 and CDR2: SEHNR, FQNEAQ (reference sequence). V was clipped by 4 bases and J by 7 bases, with 16 bases between them. This receptor was obtained from a man aged 50-59 years in good health. The sequencing input was blood. The rearrangement joins TRBV7-9 to TRBJ1-4; no definite D call. CDR3 coding DNA: TGTGCCAGCAGCTCAGGAGACGTGGTGGGTGAAAAACTGTTTTTT. It specifies CASSSGDVVGEKLFF.